This T cell receptor (beta chain) derives from a study of prognosis after radiotherapy for stage I lung cancer. Looking at the study overall: Enrolled patients had stage I non-small cell lung cancer and entered the cohort between 2018 and January 2019. General observations from the study: Patients developing distant metastases showed lower Shannon entropy after stereotactic body radiation therapy. Before stereotactic body radiation therapy the median unique TCR clone count was fewer than 12,000, and afterwards it fell to about 6,900.

There were around 6 milliliters of peripheral blood drawn at each of two time points. This clonotype was observed at least ten times. What it recognizes is unknown. Two-round multiplex PCR on genomic DNA was the method by which TCR beta CDR3 was amplified. Gene-specific TRBV and TRBJ primers were used in PCR round one. TCRdb re-analysed the multiplex PCR reads in MiXCR, keeping a single row per CDR3 protein. This repertoire shows fewer than 15,000 distinct CDR3 sequences, about 50% found once; its top ten account for 25% to 30%. The CDR3 runs 15 residues. V was shortened by 0 bases and J by 1 base, with 7 bases between the two germline ends. Germline V lookup: CDR1 MNHEY, CDR2 SVGAGI.

The chain is built from TRBV6-5 and TRBJ1-5; the D gene is possibly TRBD1 (6 bases). The source of this sequence is a donor over 45 with non-small cell lung cancer. Sequenced material: PBMCs, taken before or after stereotactic body radiation therapy (not recorded which). CDR3 residues: CASSYSDRSNQPQHF. The DNA for the CDR3 is TGTGCCAGCAGTTACTCGGACAGAAGCAATCAGCCCCAGCATTTT.